This is a list of T cell receptor beta chains from one sample in a study of blood T cell repertoires in COVID-19. The protocol was immunoSEQ multiplex PCR, while the TCRdb copy is restricted to in-frame clones and leaves out a portion. The table lists 150,000 to 200,000 clones, over 90% of them singletons. Sequenced sample: peripheral blood. The receptors originated from a woman aged 55 to 70 with COVID-19, enrolled during active disease. The CDR3 runs from the conserved cysteine through the conserved F or W. The D gene is left open where the match is weak. Some rows mark clone size as missing; the rest say once, few, many or name a class of expanded clone.

abundance,v_gene,d_gene,len,j_gene,CDR3nt,CDR3aa
NA,TRBV30,NA,16,TRBJ1-2,TGTGCCTGGAGTGTTCCCCACCATAGGGGTGGCTATGGCTACACCTTC,CAWSVPHHRGGYGYTF
NA,TRBV4-3,NA,14,TRBJ1-2,TGCGCCAGCAGCCAAGATAGGGGCGACTATGGCTACACCTTC,CASSQDRGDYGYTF
NA,TRBV12-3/TRBV12-4,NA,13,TRBJ2-3,TGTGCCAGCAGGGGGGGGCGGACAGATACGCAGTATTTT,CASRGGRTDTQYF
NA,TRBV9,NA,14,TRBJ2-5,TGTGCCAGCAGCGCCCCCTGGGGAGAAGAGACCCAGTACTTC,CASSAPWGEETQYF
few,TRBV30,TRBD1,13,TRBJ1-1,TGTGCCTGTCAGGGGGGCATGAACACTGAAGCTTTCTTT,CACQGGMNTEAFF
NA,TRBV27,TRBD1,14,TRBJ1-6,TGTGCCAGCAGGCGTGGGACAGATAATTCACCCCTCCACTTT,CASRRGTDNSPLHF
NA,TRBV2,NA,15,TRBJ1-6,TGTGCCAGCAGTGAAGGCCAGGTTAAAAATTCACCCCTCCACTTT,CASSEGQVKNSPLHF
once,TRBV5-4,TRBD1,18,TRBJ1-1,TGTGCCAGCAGCTTGGCAGGGGGGACCGGGGGAATGGGGCTTGAAGCTTTCTTT,CASSLAGGTGGMGLEAFF
NA,TRBV7-9,NA,13,TRBJ2-5,TGTGCCAGCAGTCCGAGCGGGCAAGAGACCCAGTACTTC,CASSPSGQETQYF
NA,TRBV3-1/TRBV3-2,TRBD1,13,TRBJ1-1,TGTGCCAGCAGCCCGACAGGGGTCACTGAAGCTTTCTTT,CASSPTGVTEAFF
once,TRBV5-4,NA,15,TRBJ1-1,TGTGCCAGCAGCTTGGCAAAGTCGGGTAACACTGAAGCTTTCTTT,CASSLAKSGNTEAFF
NA,TRBV19,TRBD2,15,TRBJ2-1,TGTGCCAGTAGGCCCGCACTAGCGATGGCAACTGAGCAGTTCTTC,CASRPALAMATEQFF
once,TRBV18,NA,16,TRBJ1-5,TGTGCCAGCTCACCACCCGGTACGGGGGGCCGGCAGCCCCAGCATTTT,CASSPPGTGGRQPQHF
NA,TRBV25-1,NA,14,TRBJ2-7,TGTGCCAGCAGTGAATATCTAAAGGGGTACGAGCAGTACTTC,CASSEYLKGYEQYF
NA,TRBV19,NA,16,TRBJ1-1,TGTGCCAGTTCTGACGGAGTGGCTTTTCGTGGGACTGAAGCTTTCTTT,CASSDGVAFRGTEAFF
few,TRBV2,NA,14,TRBJ1-1,TGTGCCAGCAGTGACGGAGGGGCGCCCGCTGAAGCTTTCTTT,CASSDGGAPAEAFF
NA,TRBV3-1/TRBV3-2,TRBD2,16,TRBJ2-5,TGTGCCAGCAGCGCGGGACTAGCGGGGGGACAAGAGACCCAGTACTTC,CASSAGLAGGQETQYF
NA,TRBV19,NA,18,TRBJ1-3,TGTGCCAGTAGTATAAGGTTGCGGGCTTCGGGCTCTGGAAACACCATATATTTT,CASSIRLRASGSGNTIYF
NA,TRBV3-1/TRBV3-2,NA,14,TRBJ1-1,TGTGCCAGCAGCCAAGAACGGGGGGCAACTGAAGCTTTCTTT,CASSQERGATEAFF
NA,TRBV7-3,NA,13,TRBJ2-3,TGTGCCAGCAGCCTGAGTAGTAACCAGGCGCAGTATTTT,CASSLSSNQAQYF
NA,TRBV4-3,NA,13,TRBJ1-2,TGCGCCAGCAGCCAAGATAGGGGCTATGGCTACACCTTC,CASSQDRGYGYTF
NA,TRBV7-2,TRBD1,15,TRBJ2-2,TGTGCCAGCAGCTCCAACAGGGGAGACACCGGGGAGCTGTTTTTT,CASSSNRGDTGELFF
NA,TRBV7-7,NA,13,TRBJ1-4,TGCGCTAGCAGCCCGGGCCTCGGGGGGGAACTGTTTTTT,CASSPGLGGELFF
NA,TRBV6-2/TRBV6-3,NA,14,TRBJ1-3,TGTGCCAGCAGTTACGCGGTATCTGGAAACACCATATATTTT,CASSYAVSGNTIYF
once,TRBV27,NA,14,TRBJ1-1,TGTGCCAGCAGTTTTGCAGGGATGAACACTGAAGCTTTCTTT,CASSFAGMNTEAFF
NA,TRBV30,NA,12,TRBJ1-2,TGTGCCTGGAGTCTAGAGGGATATGGCTACACCTTC,CAWSLEGYGYTF
NA,TRBV30,NA,13,TRBJ1-1,TGTGCCTGGACCCTTGGGGGGTCCACTGAAGCTTTCTTT,CAWTLGGSTEAFF
NA,TRBV7-9,NA,18,TRBJ1-1,TGTGCCAGCAGCTTAGCCAACGGGGCTACAGGGCTTAACACTGAAGCTTTCTTT,CASSLANGATGLNTEAFF
NA,TRBV7-9,TRBD1,19,TRBJ2-1,TGTGCCAGCAGCTTAATTTTGGACAGGTGGGTCGCCAGGTACAATGAGCAGTTCTTC,CASSLILDRWVARYNEQFF
NA,TRBV7-2,TRBD1,14,TRBJ1-2,TGTGCCAGCAGCTTAATTGGGACAGGGGATGGCTACACCTTC,CASSLIGTGDGYTF
NA,TRBV11-3,NA,15,TRBJ2-3,TGTGCCAGCAGCCCCATAGGCGGGGACACAGATACGCAGTATTTT,CASSPIGGDTDTQYF
NA,TRBV5-6,NA,16,TRBJ1-1,TGTGCCAGCAGCCCCGCCGGGGGAGGGTTGAACACTGAAGCTTTCTTT,CASSPAGGGLNTEAFF
NA,TRBV2,NA,16,TRBJ1-1,TGTGCCAGCAGTGAATATCGCGGAAGTGGGTTTACTGAAGCTTTCTTT,CASSEYRGSGFTEAFF
NA,TRBV23-1,TRBD1,16,TRBJ1-2,TGCGCCAGCAGTCTTTTCGGGACAGGGCTATTCTCTGGCTACACCTTC,CASSLFGTGLFSGYTF
NA,TRBV6-5,NA,15,TRBJ1-4,TGTGCCAGCAGTTACTCGGCTTCAAGGGGGGAAAAACTGTTTTTT,CASSYSASRGEKLFF
NA,TRBV6-2/TRBV6-3,TRBD1,13,TRBJ2-5,TGTGCCAGCAGTGGGACAGCACAAGAGACCCAGTACTTC,CASSGTAQETQYF
once,TRBV3-1/TRBV3-2,NA,11,TRBJ1-2,TGTGCCAGCAGCCGGACGGGGGGCTACACCTTC,CASSRTGGYTF
once,TRBV6-5,NA,14,TRBJ1-6,TGTGCCAGCAAGGAGGGGCAGCAGGGTTCACCCCTCCACTTT,CASKEGQQGSPLHF
NA,TRBV4-1,TRBD1,16,TRBJ1-4,TGCGCCAGCAGCCAGGGGTACAGGGGCCCTAATGAAAAACTGTTTTTT,CASSQGYRGPNEKLFF
NA,TRBV5-6,NA,15,TRBJ2-3,TGTGCCAGCAGCTCCTTAAGGATGGAGACAGATACGCAGTATTTT,CASSSLRMETDTQYF
few,TRBV6-5,NA,15,TRBJ1-3,TGTGCCAGCAGTTTGAGGACTGACTCTGGAAACACCATATATTTT,CASSLRTDSGNTIYF
NA,TRBV5-5,NA,14,TRBJ2-1,TGTGCCAGCAGCTTGGATGGAGTATACAATGAGCAGTTCTTC,CASSLDGVYNEQFF
few,TRBV14,TRBD2,17,TRBJ2-5,TGTGCCAGCAGCCAAGCTTCTGGGACTAGCACCCTAGAGACCCAGTACTTC,CASSQASGTSTLETQYF
NA,TRBV2,TRBD2,15,TRBJ2-1,TGTGCCAGCAGCCTATTTAGCGGGGGGCACAATGAGCAGTTCTTC,CASSLFSGGHNEQFF
NA,TRBV7-2,NA,12,TRBJ1-1,TGTGCCAGCAGCTTAAGCGACGGTGAAGCTTTCTTT,CASSLSDGEAFF
NA,TRBV14,NA,15,TRBJ2-5,TGTGCCAGCAGCCAAGAGGGGGGGCGCGGGAGGACCCAGTACTTC,CASSQEGGRGRTQYF
NA,TRBV7-2,NA,15,TRBJ2-1,TGTGCCAGCAGCTTAGCGTGGGAGCCGATGAATGAGCAGTTCTTC,CASSLAWEPMNEQFF
NA,TRBV7-2,NA,14,TRBJ2-2,TGTGCCAGCAGCTTGACACAGGTGCCCGGGGAGCTGTTTTTT,CASSLTQVPGELFF
NA,TRBV16,NA,14,TRBJ1-2,TGTGCCAGCAGCCAATCTACAGTTAACTATGGCTACACCTTC,CASSQSTVNYGYTF
NA,TRBV3-1/TRBV3-2,TRBD1,15,TRBJ1-5,TGTGCCAGCAGCCCACACAGGGGGAGGAATCAGCCCCAGCATTTT,CASSPHRGRNQPQHF
NA,TRBV5-1,NA,13,TRBJ1-1,TGCGCCAGCAGTCACTCCTCGGGCACTGAAGCTTTCTTT,CASSHSSGTEAFF
NA,TRBV6-1,TRBD1,17,TRBJ2-2,TGTGCCAGCAGTGGTTTTCCCGGGACAGGGGGCTCCGGGGAGCTGTTTTTT,CASSGFPGTGGSGELFF
NA,TRBV18,TRBD1,15,TRBJ2-5,TGTGCCAGCTCACCCCTAGGCACAGGGGGAGAGACCCAGTACTTC,CASSPLGTGGETQYF
NA,TRBV7-2,NA,14,TRBJ1-2,TGTGCCAGCAGAAAGTCCGACTTTAACTATGGCTACACCTTC,CASRKSDFNYGYTF
NA,TRBV5-1,NA,14,TRBJ2-7,TGCGCCAGCAGCTTGGAGGTCGGGGTCGGCGAGCAGTACTTC,CASSLEVGVGEQYF
few,TRBV4-2,NA,17,TRBJ1-5,TGTGCCAGCAGCCAAGAGCCAGGGCAGTATAGCAATCAGCCCCAGCATTTT,CASSQEPGQYSNQPQHF
NA,TRBV19,NA,13,TRBJ1-1,TGTGCCAGTAGGGAGACAGGGAACACTGAAGCTTTCTTT,CASRETGNTEAFF